The clone carrying this T cell receptor beta chain occurred a few times. It was with previously described methods and listed TCR primers that bulk TCR libraries were made. TCRdb fed the PCR reads into MiXCR, producing one record per CDR3 protein. This table holds 490,000 or so distinct CDR3 sequences, 25% found once. The CDR3 length is 14 residues. CDR1 MNHEY and CDR2 SVGEGT come from the germline V gene. Trimming left V 5 bases short and J 3 bases short, with 14 bases between. This sample is drawn from a study of molecular identifiers for immune sequencing clone quantification. The chain has TRBV6-2 or TRBV6-3 and TRBJ2-7, with D possibly matching TRBD2 (5 bases). The sequenced material came from naive CD8+ T cells from blood, with Jurkat cell RNA spiked in. The subset: FACS-sorted CD8+CD4-CCR7+CD45RA+ naive T cells. This TCR was recovered from a human donor in good health. Some libraries in this study had Jurkat cell RNA spiked in. The CDR3 region is CASSNTGMNYEQYF. CDR3 in DNA: TGTGCCAGCAGTAATACCGGGATGAACTACGAGCAGTACTTC.